The T cell receptor beta chain described here comes from a study of neurological immune-mediated disorders. CDR3 length equals 15 residues. V was pared by 7 bases and J by 3 bases, with 18 bases between. Germline CDR1 and CDR2: SGHRS and YFSETQ. This clonotype appeared many times. The cDNA came from 5'RACE, which used 10-nucleotide random UMIs. Via MiXCR, TCRdb re-called the 5' RACE reads, giving one row per CDR3 protein. The sample includes about 52,000 distinct CDR3 sequences, around 4% of them seen just once. This chain connects TRBV5-1 to TRBJ2-3, with TRBD2 as a possible D gene (6 bases). Sequences were obtained from PBMCs. This sequence was found in a man in his sixties with multiple sclerosis. CDR3 DNA sequence: TGCGCCAGCGAGCGGGCGGTGGACGAAACAGATACGCAGTATTTT. Amino acid sequence: CASERAVDETDTQYF.